The present entry profiles one T cell receptor beta chain with its context. Antigen: not known. The data originate from a study of CXCR3-negative and CXCR3-positive naive CD8 T cells. General study findings and limits: Memory cells showed distinct TRBV-TRBJ patterns, while the two naive subsets matched. The study found comparably high diversity in both naive subsets and much lower diversity in memory CD8+ cells.

CDR3 length equals 16 residues. Germline V gene data show CDR1 as SEHNR and CDR2 as FQNEAQ (reference sequence). 5' RACE with UMI labels generated the TRB cDNA libraries. TCRdb re-called the 5' RACE reads and gives one entry per CDR3 protein, without DNA. The data include about 57,000 distinct CDR3 sequences; the top ten clones carry about a quarter. This clonotype originated in a human donor in good health. Some clones in this sample may be carry-over from other donors' samples. The genes are TRBV7-9 and TRBJ1-1; TCRdb's D call, TRBD1, is unchecked because there is no DNA. The specimen was memory CD8+ T cells from blood. CDR3 sequence reads: CASSLASGGRDTEAFF. Complete variable domain (other parts from reference TRBV7-9 and TRBJ1-1): DTGVSQNPRHKITKRGQNVTFRCDPISEHNRLYWYRQTLGQGPEFLTYFQNEAQLEKSRLLSDRFSAERPKGSFSTLEIQRTEQGDSAMYLCASSLASGGRDTEAFFGQGTRLTVV.